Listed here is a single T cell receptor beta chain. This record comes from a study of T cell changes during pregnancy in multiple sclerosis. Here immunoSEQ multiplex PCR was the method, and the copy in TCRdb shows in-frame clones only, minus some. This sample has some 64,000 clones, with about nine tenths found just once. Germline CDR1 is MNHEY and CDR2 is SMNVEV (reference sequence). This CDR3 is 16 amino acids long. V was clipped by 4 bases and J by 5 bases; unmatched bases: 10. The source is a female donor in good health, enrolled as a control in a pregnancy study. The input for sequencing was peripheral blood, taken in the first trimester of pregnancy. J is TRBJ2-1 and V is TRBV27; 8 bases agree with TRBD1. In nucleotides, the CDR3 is TGTGCCAGCAGTTCTCTCGGACAGGGTAGAAACAATGAGCAGTTCTTC. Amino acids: CASSSLGQGRNNEQFF.